Below are 25 T cell receptor beta chains sequenced from a single sample in a study of monozygotic twins with inflammatory bowel disease. TCRdb reprocessed the 5' RACE reads, keeping one entry per CDR3 protein, no DNA. In total, the table holds about 43,000 distinct CDR3 sequences. Sequenced: blood. The receptor source for this set is a human donor with ulcerative colitis or Crohn's disease, or a healthy co-twin of an affected twin (not recorded which).

The chain recombines TRBV10-1 with TRBJ2-1; TCRdb proposes TRBD2, but this gene call is untestable without DNA. Germline V gene lookup returns CDR1 WNHNN and CDR2 SYGVQD (reference sequence). The CDR3 spans 14 residues. The CDR3 region is CASRGRALLNEQFF.

The V gene is TRBV4-1, the J gene TRBJ2-6; TCRdb selects TRBD1, and the lack of DNA leaves this call unchecked. The CDR3 totals 18 residues. CDR1 is MGHRA, CDR2 YSYEKL, per germline. The CDR3: CASSPAATGAIGANVLTF.

V gene TRBV11-2 combines with J gene TRBJ1-2; TCRdb names TRBD1, which stays unverified in the absence of DNA. Germline V gives CDR1 SGHAT, CDR2 FQNNGV. The CDR3 runs to 15 residues. The CDR3 protein is CASSLEGASNYGYTF.

The gene calls are TRBV27 and TRBJ2-5. This CDR3 comprises 13 residues. The germline gives CDR1 MNHEY, CDR2 SMNVEV (reference sequence). The chain's CDR3 is CASRADNQETQYF.

The chain couples TRBV7-9 to TRBJ2-7; TCRdb designates TRBD2, a call that cannot be tested without DNA. The CDR3 covers 15 residues. Germline CDR1 and CDR2: SEHNR and FQNEAQ (reference sequence). This CDR3 reads CASSFPPDLRDEQYF.

V gene TRBV2 combines with J gene TRBJ2-7; TCRdb's D call, TRBD2, is unchecked because there is no DNA. The CDR3 covers 14 residues. The germline V gene has CDR1 SNHLY and CDR2 FYNNEI. The CDR3 loop reads CASSEGNLHYEQYF.

This sequence joins TRBV7-2 and TRBJ1-4; the D call of TRBD1 rests on TCRdb alone, since no DNA is present to check it. Germline loops: CDR1 SGHTA, CDR2 FQGNSA. This CDR3 region has 16 residues. CDR3 in amino acids: CASSLRQGATNEKLFF.

The J gene is TRBJ2-7, the V gene TRBV7-8. Germline V gene sequence: CDR1 SGHVS, CDR2 FQNEAQ. The CDR3 has 14 residues. CDR3 sequence reads: CASSSHSSSYEQYF.

This chain joins TRBV5-1 and TRBJ2-1. This CDR3 contains 14 residues. Germline V gene sequence: CDR1 SGHRS, CDR2 YFSETQ. CDR3 amino acids: CASSWDTRYNEQFF.

V usage is TRBV7-2 and J usage is TRBJ2-1; TCRdb lists TRBD2, though no DNA is available to test this call. Germline assignment: CDR1 SGHTA and CDR2 FQGNSA. This CDR3 is 17 amino acids long. The CDR3 sequence: CASSLGAGGERSNEQFF.

V is TRBV14 and J is TRBJ2-3; TCRdb indicates TRBD2, and absent DNA this call remains unverified. The CDR3 consists of 14 residues. The germline CDR1 and CDR2 sequences are SGHDN and FVKESK. CDR3 sequence reads: CASSPGEIGDTQYF.

The chain couples TRBV5-1 to TRBJ1-1; TCRdb's D call of TRBD1 is untestable without DNA. Germline V lookup: CDR1 SGHRS, CDR2 YFSETQ. The CDR3 length is 13 residues. CDR3 protein: CASSKAGVTEAFF.

The chain has TRBV4-2 and TRBJ1-1. This CDR3 spans 14 amino acids. Germline V lookup: CDR1 LGHNA, CDR2 YNFKEQ. The chain's CDR3 is CASSQDSKNTEAFF.

The CDR3 spells CSVDRGGETQYF. The gene calls are TRBV29-1 and TRBJ2-5; TCRdb's assignment of TRBD1 cannot be checked, as there is no DNA. CDR3 length: 12 amino acids. Germline V gene sequence: CDR1 SQVTM, CDR2 ANQGSEA.

The chain has TRBV4-3 and TRBJ1-2; checking the TCRdb D call of TRBD1 is not possible without DNA. The CDR3 totals 15 residues. The germline V gene encodes CDR1 LGHNA and CDR2 YSLEER. CDR3 sequence: CASSQGAQGNYGYTF.

The V gene is TRBV20-1, the J gene TRBJ1-2; TCRdb returns TRBD1, unconfirmable since there is no DNA. The CDR3 has 14 residues. CDR1 is DFQATT and CDR2 is SNEGSKA in the germline V gene (reference sequence). The CDR3 loop is CSASPQETFYGYTF.

The chain's CDR3 is CASSQSQGSGNTIYF. The gene calls are TRBV28 and TRBJ1-3. This CDR3 region has 15 residues. From germline, CDR1 is MDHEN and CDR2 SYDVKM.

CDR3 sequence reads: CSVPTQAISYNEQFF. This chain joins TRBV29-1 and TRBJ2-1. The length of the CDR3 is 15 residues. Germline V CDR1 and CDR2: SQVTM, ANQGSEA.

This chain connects TRBV4-1 to TRBJ2-1; checking the TCRdb D call of TRBD1 is not possible without DNA. Germline assignment: CDR1 MGHRA and CDR2 YSYEKL. This CDR3 contains 16 residues. This CDR3 is CASSQTATGTVNEQFF.

The gene calls are TRBV20-1 and TRBJ2-3; TCRdb's D call of TRBD2 is untestable without DNA. Germline CDR1 is DFQATT and CDR2 is SNEGSKA (reference sequence). The length of the CDR3 is 13 residues. CDR3 amino acids: CSASGTATDTQYF.

The rearrangement joins TRBV30 to TRBJ2-1. Per the germline V gene, CDR1 is GTSNPN and CDR2 is SVGIG (reference sequence). The CDR3 contains 13 residues. CDR3 sequence reads: CACDRGPYNEQFF.

This chain uses TRBV13 with TRBJ2-1; TCRdb indicates TRBD1, and absent DNA this call remains unverified. The CDR3 runs 17 residues. Germline V gives CDR1 PRHDT, CDR2 FYEKMQ (reference sequence). CDR3 loop: CASSLPEGQRRNNEQFF.

The chain uses TRBV20-1 and TRBJ1-1; TCRdb lists TRBD1, though no DNA is available to test this call. Germline values: CDR1 DFQATT, CDR2 SNEGSKA (reference sequence). CDR3 length: 13 residues. CDR3 amino acids: CSAARGGPTEAFF.

V usage is TRBV6-5 and J usage is TRBJ2-7. Per germline, CDR1 MNHEY and CDR2 SVGAGI. The CDR3 covers 12 residues. This CDR3 reads CASTGTAYEQYF.

CDR3 residues: CASSLGQLNQPQHF. The V and J genes are TRBV3-1 and TRBJ1-5; TCRdb gives TRBD1 as the D gene, but with no DNA this cannot be confirmed. The CDR3 extends over 14 amino acids. Germline V gene sequence: CDR1 LGHDT, CDR2 YNNKEL (reference sequence).